A selection of T cell receptor beta chains follows, all from one sample in a study of somatic mutations in T cells in chronic GVHD. Generated by immunoSEQ multiplex PCR, the TCRdb table keeps only in-frame clones and is missing some. The sample records 11,000 to 15,000 clones, approximately 78% being singletons. Sequencing was performed on Vbeta20-negative CD4+ T cells from blood. The receptor set was obtained from a male patient in his fifties or sixties with chronic graft-versus-host disease. Some T cells here may be from the graft donor. Each CDR3 is given without its conserved first and last residue.

TRBV6-1	TRBJ1-5	ASSEGTAYYQPQH
TRBV4-1	TRBJ2-7	ASSQGALRLAAPEQY
TRBV30	TRBJ2-2	AWRGRGQSTGELF
TRBV2	TRBJ2-2	ASSTGTGGFGELF
TRBV6-5	TRBJ1-1	ASSPPGRVNTEAF
TRBV6-5	TRBJ1-2	ASSYSRSSAGGYT
TRBV15	TRBJ1-3	ATSRDRITATGNTIY
TRBV29-1	TRBJ1-2	SVRTGDYGYT
TRBV9	TRBJ2-1	ASSVVERGTEQF
TRBV6-5	TRBJ1-2	ASSYSLNYGYT
TRBV2	TRBJ2-3	ASSVGADTQY